The clone carrying this T cell receptor beta chain was observed a single time. Antigen specificity is unknown. The sample originates from a study of vaccination and CD4 T cells after COVID-19. Looking at the study overall: Convalescent persons amounted to six males plus four females, two of whom were Hispanic. Participants were given two doses of BNT162b2 or mRNA-1273 vaccine. Overall study findings and caveats: Recorded median SARS-CoV-2-reactive clonotype numbers increased from around 20 to 38 without reaching significance. Within the convalescent patients, a median about 90% of the SARS-CoV-2-reactive clones were ones that appeared only post-vaccination.

In TCRdb, the PCR reads were re-called with MiXCR into one record per CDR3 protein. This sample has fewer than 30,000 distinct CDR3 sequences, with around 50% found just once. Deletions cut 0 bases from V and 4 bases from J, with 12 bases between. CDR3 length: 15 residues. The germline gives CDR1 SGHDN, CDR2 FVKESK. V and J are TRBV14 and TRBJ1-2; D gene unclear. The sequence came from a human donor who had recovered from COVID-19. The sample in question was CD4+ T cells from blood, obtained before SARS-CoV-2 vaccination. The CDR3 DNA is TGTGCCAGCAGCCAAGATTTGGGGAACACCTATGGCTACACCTTC. Amino acid sequence: CASSQDLGNTYGYTF.